This T cell receptor beta chain was recorded in a study of early T cells in non-severe SARS-CoV-2 infection. Overall study: The study sequenced bulk RNA from unsorted whole blood, with chains unpaired. Study findings and constraints: Private and CD4 specificities were missed by VDJdb matching, skewed to anti-spike CD8.

This clonotype was recorded a few times. No antigen is known for it. Individual cDNA molecules were tagged with unique molecular identifiers. Via MiXCR, TCRdb re-called the 5' RACE reads, giving one row per CDR3 protein. The repertoire holds under 30,000 distinct CDR3 sequences, roughly 5.7% seen once, with about 25% in the top ten. The CDR3 is 15 amino acids. Sequencing input: whole blood. The chain uses TRBV21-1 and TRBJ2-4; TRBD1, the table's D call, lacks a check against the DNA. TRBV21-1 is a known pseudogene. This receptor was obtained from an adult who was a healthcare worker with PCR-confirmed SARS-CoV-2 infection or an uninfected control (not recorded which). The DNA of the CDR3 is TGTGCCAGCGGCTCTAACAGGGAAGCCAAAAACATTCAGTACTTC. Encoded protein: CASGSNREAKNIQYF.